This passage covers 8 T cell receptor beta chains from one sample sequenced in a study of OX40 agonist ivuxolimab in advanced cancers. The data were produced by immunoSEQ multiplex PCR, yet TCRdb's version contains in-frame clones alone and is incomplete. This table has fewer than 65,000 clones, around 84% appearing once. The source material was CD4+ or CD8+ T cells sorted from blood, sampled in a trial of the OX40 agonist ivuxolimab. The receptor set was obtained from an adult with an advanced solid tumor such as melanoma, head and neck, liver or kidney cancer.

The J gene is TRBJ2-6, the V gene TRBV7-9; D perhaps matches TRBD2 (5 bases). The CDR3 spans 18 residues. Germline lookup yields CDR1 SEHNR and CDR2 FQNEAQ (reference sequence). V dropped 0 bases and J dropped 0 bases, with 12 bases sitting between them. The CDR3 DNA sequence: TGTGCCAGCAGCTTAGCGCGAGGAGGATACTCTGGGGCCAACGTCCTGACTTTC. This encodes CASSLARGGYSGANVLTF.

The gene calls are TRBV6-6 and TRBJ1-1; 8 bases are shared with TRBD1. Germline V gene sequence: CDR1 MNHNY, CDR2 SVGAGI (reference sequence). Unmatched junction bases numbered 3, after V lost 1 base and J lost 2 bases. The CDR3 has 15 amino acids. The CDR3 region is CASSYYGQGNTEAFF. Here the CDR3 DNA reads TGTGCCAGCAGTTACTATGGACAGGGAAACACTGAAGCTTTCTTT.

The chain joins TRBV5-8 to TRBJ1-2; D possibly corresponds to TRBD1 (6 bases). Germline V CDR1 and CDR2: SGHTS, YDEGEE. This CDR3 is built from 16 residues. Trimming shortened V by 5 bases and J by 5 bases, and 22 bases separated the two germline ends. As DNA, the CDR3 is TGTGCCAGCAGTCACGGAACCGCGACAGGACTGTATGGCTACACCTTC. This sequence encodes CASSHGTATGLYGYTF. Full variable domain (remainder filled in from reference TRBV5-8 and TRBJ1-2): EAGVTQSPTHLIKTRGQQATLRCSPISGHTSVYWYQQALGLGLQFLLWYDEGEERNRGNFPPRFSGRQFPNYSSELNVNALELEDSALYLCASSHGTATGLYGYTFGSGTRLTVV.

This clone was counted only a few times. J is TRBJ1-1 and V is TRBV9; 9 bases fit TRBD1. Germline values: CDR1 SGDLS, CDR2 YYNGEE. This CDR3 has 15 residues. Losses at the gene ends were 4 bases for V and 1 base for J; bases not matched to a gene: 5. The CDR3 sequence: CASSPMGQGNTEAFF. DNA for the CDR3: TGTGCCAGCAGCCCGATGGGACAGGGGAACACTGAAGCTTTCTTT.

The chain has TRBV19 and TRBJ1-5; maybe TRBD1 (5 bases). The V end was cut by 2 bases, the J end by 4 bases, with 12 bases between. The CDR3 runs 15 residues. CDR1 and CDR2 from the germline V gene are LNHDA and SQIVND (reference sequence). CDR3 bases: TGTGCCAGTAGTATACTGGGGCGAAGGAATCAGCCCCAGCATTTT. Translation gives CASSILGRRNQPQHF.

The CDR3 region is CASSFQRGGGTDTQYF. CDR3 bases: TGTGCCAGCAGTTTCCAGCGGGGGGGCGGTACAGATACGCAGTATTTT. The chain recombines TRBV27 with TRBJ2-3; 10 bases match TRBD2. The CDR3 is 16 amino acids. The V gene's germline CDR1 is MNHEY and CDR2 SMNVEV (reference sequence). Trimming took 3 bases from V and 3 from J; bases not matched to a gene: 6.

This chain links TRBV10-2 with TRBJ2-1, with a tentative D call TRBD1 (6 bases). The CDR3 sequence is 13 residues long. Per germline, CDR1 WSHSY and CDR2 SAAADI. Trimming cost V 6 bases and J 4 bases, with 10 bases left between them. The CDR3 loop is CASRDSLYNEQFF. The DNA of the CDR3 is TGCGCCAGCAGGGACAGCCTATACAATGAGCAGTTCTTC.

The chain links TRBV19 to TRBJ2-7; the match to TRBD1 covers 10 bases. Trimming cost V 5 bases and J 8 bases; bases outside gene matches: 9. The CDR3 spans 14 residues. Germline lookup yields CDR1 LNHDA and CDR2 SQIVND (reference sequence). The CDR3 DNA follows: TGTGCCAGTAGTGGCCGGGACAGGGGAGTAAAGCAGTACTTC. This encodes CASSGRDRGVKQYF.